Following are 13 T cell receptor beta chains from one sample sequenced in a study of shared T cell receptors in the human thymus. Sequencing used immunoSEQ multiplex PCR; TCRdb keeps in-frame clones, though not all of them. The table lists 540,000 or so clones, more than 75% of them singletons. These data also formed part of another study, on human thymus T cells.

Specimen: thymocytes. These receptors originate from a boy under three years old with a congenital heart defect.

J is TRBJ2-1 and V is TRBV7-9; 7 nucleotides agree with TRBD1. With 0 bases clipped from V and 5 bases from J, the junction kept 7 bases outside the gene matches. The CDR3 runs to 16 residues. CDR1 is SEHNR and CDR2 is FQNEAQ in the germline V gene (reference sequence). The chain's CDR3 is CASSLAPTGLDNEQFF. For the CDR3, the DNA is TGTGCCAGCAGCTTAGCGCCGACAGGGCTCGACAATGAGCAGTTCTTC.

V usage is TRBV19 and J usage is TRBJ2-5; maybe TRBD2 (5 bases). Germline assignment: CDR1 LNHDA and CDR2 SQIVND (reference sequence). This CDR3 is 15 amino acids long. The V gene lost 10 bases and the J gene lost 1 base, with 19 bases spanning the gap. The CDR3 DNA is TGTGCCACCAACCCACGCCGGGGTACCCAAGAGACCCAGTACTTC. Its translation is CATNPRRGTQETQYF.

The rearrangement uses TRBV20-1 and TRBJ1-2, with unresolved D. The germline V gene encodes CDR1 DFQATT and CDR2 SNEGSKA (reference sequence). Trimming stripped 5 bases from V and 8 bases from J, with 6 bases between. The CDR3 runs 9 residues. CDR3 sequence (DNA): TGCAGTGCTGGCTGGGGCTACACCTTC. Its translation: CSAGWGYTF.

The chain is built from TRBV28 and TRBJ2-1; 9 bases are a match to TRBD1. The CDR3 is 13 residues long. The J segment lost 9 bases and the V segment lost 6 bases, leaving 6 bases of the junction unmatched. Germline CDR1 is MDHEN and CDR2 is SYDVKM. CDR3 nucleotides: TGTGCCAGCAGAGACAGGGGGATAATTGAGCAGTTCTTC. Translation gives CASRDRGIIEQFF.

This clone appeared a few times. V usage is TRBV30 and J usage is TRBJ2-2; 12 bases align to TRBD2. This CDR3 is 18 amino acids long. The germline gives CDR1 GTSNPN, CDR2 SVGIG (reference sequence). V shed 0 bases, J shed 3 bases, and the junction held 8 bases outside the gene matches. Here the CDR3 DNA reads TGTGCCTGGAGTGTATCCCCTAGCGGGAGGGCCTACACCGGGGAGCTGTTTTTT. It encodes CAWSVSPSGRAYTGELFF.

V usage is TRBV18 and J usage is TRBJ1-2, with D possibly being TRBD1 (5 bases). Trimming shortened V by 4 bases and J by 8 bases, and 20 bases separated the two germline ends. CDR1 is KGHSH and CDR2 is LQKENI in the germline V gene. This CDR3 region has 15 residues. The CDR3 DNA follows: TGTGCCAGCTCACAAAACCGGGGGTACACGTGCGGCTACACCTTC. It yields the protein CASSQNRGYTCGYTF.

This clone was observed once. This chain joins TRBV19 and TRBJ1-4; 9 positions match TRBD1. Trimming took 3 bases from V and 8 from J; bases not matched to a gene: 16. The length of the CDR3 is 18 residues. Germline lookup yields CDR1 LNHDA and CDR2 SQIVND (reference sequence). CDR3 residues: CASSMDGTGLERGEKLFF. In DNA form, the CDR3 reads TGTGCCAGTAGTATGGACGGGACAGGGTTAGAGCGGGGCGAAAAACTGTTTTTT.

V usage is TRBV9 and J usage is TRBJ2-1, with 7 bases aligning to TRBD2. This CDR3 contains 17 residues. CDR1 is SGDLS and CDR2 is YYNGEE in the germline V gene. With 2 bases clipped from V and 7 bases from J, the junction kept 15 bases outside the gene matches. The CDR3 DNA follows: TGTGCCAGCAGCGTGAGTATGGTGCGGGAGAAGTCAAATGAGCAGTTCTTC. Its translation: CASSVSMVREKSNEQFF.

The CDR3: CASSPSWDSQNTEAFF. The CDR3 DNA sequence: TGTGCCAGCAGCCCCTCCTGGGACAGCCAGAACACTGAAGCTTTCTTT. V is TRBV7-6 and J is TRBJ1-1, with 7 bases lining up with TRBD1. The ends lost 5 bases at V and 1 base at J; junction bases unmatched: 10. Germline V gives CDR1 SGHVS, CDR2 FNYEAQ. The CDR3 has 16 residues.

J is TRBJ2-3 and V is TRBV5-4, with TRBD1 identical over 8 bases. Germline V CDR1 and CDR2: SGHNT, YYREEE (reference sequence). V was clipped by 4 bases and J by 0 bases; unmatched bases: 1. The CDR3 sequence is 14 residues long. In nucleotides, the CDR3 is TGTGCCAGCAGCGGGGACAGGAGCACAGATACGCAGTATTTT. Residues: CASSGDRSTDTQYF. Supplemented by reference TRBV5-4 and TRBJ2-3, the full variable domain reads ETGVTQSPTHLIKTRGQQVTLRCSSQSGHNTVSWYQQALGQGPQFIFQYYREEENGRGNFPPRFSGLQFPNYSSELNVNALELDDSALYLCASSGDRSTDTQYFGPGTRLTVL.

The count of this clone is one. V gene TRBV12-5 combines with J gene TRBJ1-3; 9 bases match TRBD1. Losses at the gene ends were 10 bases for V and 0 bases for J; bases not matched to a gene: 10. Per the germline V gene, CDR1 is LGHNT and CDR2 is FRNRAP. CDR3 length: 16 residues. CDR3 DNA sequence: TGTGCTACATCGGGGGGACAGGGTTCCTCTGGAAACACCATATATTTT. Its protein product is CATSGGQGSSGNTIYF.

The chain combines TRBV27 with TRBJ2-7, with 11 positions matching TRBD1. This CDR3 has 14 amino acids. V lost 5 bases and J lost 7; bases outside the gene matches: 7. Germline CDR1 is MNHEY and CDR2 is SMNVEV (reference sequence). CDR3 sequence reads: CASSPGDRGGEQYF. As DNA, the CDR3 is TGTGCCAGCAGTCCGGGGGACAGGGGGGGTGAGCAGTACTTC.

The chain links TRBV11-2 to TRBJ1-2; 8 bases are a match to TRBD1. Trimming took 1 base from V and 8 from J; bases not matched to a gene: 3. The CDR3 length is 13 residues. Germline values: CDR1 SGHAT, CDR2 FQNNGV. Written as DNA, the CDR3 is TGTGCCAGCAGCTTAGGGACAGGGCAAGGCTACACCTTC. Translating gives CASSLGTGQGYTF.